The rows below give T cell receptor beta chains drawn from one sample of a study of siplizumab effects on memory and regulatory T cells. The protocol was immunoSEQ multiplex PCR, while the TCRdb copy is restricted to in-frame clones and leaves out a portion. This sample yields nearly 95,000 clones, of which around 94% are seen a single time; approximately 0.31% belongs to the top ten. Input material: non-Treg CD4+ T cells sorted from blood. The receptors were sampled from a human donor in good health. Both conserved end residues are part of each CDR3. Each record gives: V gene, J gene, clone size, D gene, CDR3 DNA, CDR3 protein. The D gene is left open where the match is weak. Clone size appears in some rows only: once, few, many, or a class for an expanded clone.

V: TRBV19; J: TRBJ2-1; size: once; D: .; DNA: TGTGCCAGTAGTATAGTTCGGGGCAGCTCCTACAATGAGCAGTTCTTC; CDR3: CASSIVRGSSYNEQFF
V: TRBV7-9; J: TRBJ1-1; size: .; D: .; DNA: TGTGCCAGCAGCCCTTCAGGGAGTTGGACTGAAGCTTTCTTT; CDR3: CASSPSGSWTEAFF
V: TRBV30; J: TRBJ2-7; size: .; D: .; DNA: TGTGCCTGGAGTGTACTAGGGGTCGAGCAGTACTTC; CDR3: CAWSVLGVEQYF
V: TRBV18; J: TRBJ1-3; size: .; D: .; DNA: TGTGCCAGCTCACAGCCCGGGTCGCACTCTGGAAACACCATATATTTT; CDR3: CASSQPGSHSGNTIYF
V: TRBV18; J: TRBJ1-1; size: .; D: .; DNA: TGTGCCAGCTCACCACCGGACGGGTGGGTCACTGAAGCTTTCTTT; CDR3: CASSPPDGWVTEAFF
V: TRBV6-5; J: TRBJ2-5; size: .; D: TRBD2; DNA: TGTGCCAGCAGGCGGGAGAGGTCCCAAGAGACCCAGTACTTC; CDR3: CASRRERSQETQYF
V: TRBV6-6; J: TRBJ2-5; size: .; D: .; DNA: TGTGCCAGCACAAGGGCCCGAGAGACCCAGTACTTC; CDR3: CASTRARETQYF
V: TRBV6-6; J: TRBJ1-3; size: .; D: .; DNA: TGTGCCAGCACCTACGACGGGGAAAGGGTTGGAAACACCATATATTTT; CDR3: CASTYDGERVGNTIYF
V: TRBV9; J: TRBJ2-3; size: .; D: .; DNA: TGTGCCAGCAGCGCTGGGGCCGAGGGAGATACGCAGTATTTT; CDR3: CASSAGAEGDTQYF
V: TRBV4-1; J: TRBJ2-2; size: .; D: TRBD1; DNA: TGCGCCAGCAGCAAGACAGGGGCGTGGGCCGGGGAGCTGTTTTTT; CDR3: CASSKTGAWAGELFF
V: TRBV4-1; J: TRBJ2-1; size: .; D: .; DNA: TGCGCCAGCAGCCAGACAGCGGAGCAGTTCTTC; CDR3: CASSQTAEQFF
V: TRBV19; J: TRBJ2-1; size: .; D: .; DNA: TGTGCCAGTACCGGACAGAGCTCCTACAATGAGCAGTTCTTC; CDR3: CASTGQSSYNEQFF
V: TRBV5-4; J: TRBJ2-7; size: .; D: TRBD2; DNA: TGTGCCAGCAGCTGGGCCGGACTAGCGGGAGCGGGTGAGCAGTACTTC; CDR3: CASSWAGLAGAGEQYF
V: TRBV10-3; J: TRBJ2-5; size: .; D: TRBD2; DNA: TGTGCCATCAGTGACTCCGGGACTAGGGGAGGGGAGACCCAGTACTTC; CDR3: CAISDSGTRGGETQYF
V: TRBV5-4; J: TRBJ2-5; size: .; D: TRBD2; DNA: TGTGCCAGCAGCTCTGGACTAGCGGGGATCCAAGAGACCCAGTACTTC; CDR3: CASSSGLAGIQETQYF
V: TRBV11-3; J: TRBJ2-7; size: .; D: TRBD2; DNA: TGTGCCAGCAGCCACCAATACGGGAGGGTTGAGGAGCAGTACTTC; CDR3: CASSHQYGRVEEQYF
V: TRBV6-5; J: TRBJ1-1; size: .; D: .; DNA: TGTGCCAGCAGTTACTACGGGTCCCGATCTGAAGCCTTCTTT; CDR3: CASSYYGSRSEAFF
V: TRBV11-3; J: TRBJ1-1; size: .; D: .; DNA: TGTGCCAGCAGCTTGGAGGACCGTGAAGCTTTCTTT; CDR3: CASSLEDREAFF
V: TRBV7-9; J: TRBJ1-1; size: .; D: .; DNA: TGTGCCAGCAGCTTAACTTCGGGGAAGGGGAACACTGAAGCTTTCTTT; CDR3: CASSLTSGKGNTEAFF
V: TRBV5-1; J: TRBJ2-1; size: .; D: TRBD1; DNA: TGCGCCAGCAGCGCAGGGACAGCCCGCAATGAGCAGTTCTTC; CDR3: CASSAGTARNEQFF
V: TRBV7-3; J: TRBJ2-5; size: .; D: .; DNA: TGTGCCAGCAGCCCGGGCGCTCAAGAGACCCAGTACTTC; CDR3: CASSPGAQETQYF
V: TRBV2; J: TRBJ2-6; size: .; D: .; DNA: TGTGCCGTGCAGACTCGCCCTCTAGCAGTAGGGGCCAACGTCCTGACTTTC; CDR3: CAVQTRPLAVGANVLTF
V: TRBV4-3; J: TRBJ1-1; size: .; D: .; DNA: TGCGCCAGCAGCCAAGATTACCTGGGGGCGCGGACTGAAGCTTTCTTT; CDR3: CASSQDYLGARTEAFF
V: TRBV6-5; J: TRBJ2-4; size: .; D: .; DNA: TGTGCCAGCAGTGACCAGGGGAACATTCAGTACTTC; CDR3: CASSDQGNIQYF
V: TRBV5-4; J: TRBJ1-1; size: .; D: .; DNA: TGTGCCAGCAGCTTCCCTCCGGGGTTGCTGAGTGAAGCTTTCTTT; CDR3: CASSFPPGLLSEAFF
V: TRBV10-1; J: TRBJ1-6; size: .; D: TRBD1; DNA: TGCGCCAGCAGTGAGTCGGGACAGGGGCGAAATTCACCCCTCCACTTT; CDR3: CASSESGQGRNSPLHF
V: TRBV7-9; J: TRBJ2-5; size: .; D: .; DNA: TGTGCCAGCAGCTTGTACCGGGAACCTAAAGAGACCCAGTACTTC; CDR3: CASSLYREPKETQYF